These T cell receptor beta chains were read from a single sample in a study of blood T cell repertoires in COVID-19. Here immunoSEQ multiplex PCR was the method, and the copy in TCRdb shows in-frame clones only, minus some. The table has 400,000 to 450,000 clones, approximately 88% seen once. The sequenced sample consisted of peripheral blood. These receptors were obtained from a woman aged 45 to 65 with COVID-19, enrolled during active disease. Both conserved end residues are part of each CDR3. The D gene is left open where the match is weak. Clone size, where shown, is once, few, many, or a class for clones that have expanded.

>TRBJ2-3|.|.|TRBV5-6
TGTGCCAGCAGCTGGGGGGATATCACAGATACGCAGTATTTT
CASSWGDITDTQYF
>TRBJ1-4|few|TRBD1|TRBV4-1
TGCGCCAGCAGCCAAGGACAGGGAACTAATGAAAAACTGTTTTTT
CASSQGQGTNEKLFF
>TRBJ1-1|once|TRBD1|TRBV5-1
TGCGCCAGCAGCTTGATACAGGGGGCTGGCACTGAAGCTTTCTTT
CASSLIQGAGTEAFF
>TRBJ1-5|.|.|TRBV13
TGTGCCAGCAGCTTGGGGGGGGGAGACAATCAGCCCCAGCATTTT
CASSLGGGDNQPQHF
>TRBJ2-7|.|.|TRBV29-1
TGCAGCGTTGAAGATCTTCCGGGAGTTGAGTACTTC
CSVEDLPGVEYF
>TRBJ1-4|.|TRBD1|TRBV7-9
TGTGCCAGCAGCCGATTATGGACAGGGGGAGAAAAACTGTTTTTT
CASSRLWTGGEKLFF
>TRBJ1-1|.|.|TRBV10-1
TGCGCCAGCAGCTCGAACGGGGATGGCACTGAAGCTTTCTTT
CASSSNGDGTEAFF
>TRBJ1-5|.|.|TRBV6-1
TGTGCCAGCAGTGAAAGGGCAGGGTGGCGCAATCAGCCCCAGCATTTT
CASSERAGWRNQPQHF
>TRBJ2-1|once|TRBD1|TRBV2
TGTGCCAGCAGTAACAGGGGTAATGAGCAGTTCTTC
CASSNRGNEQFF
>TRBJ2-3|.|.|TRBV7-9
TGTGCCAGCAGCTTTTCGGAGGGCTGGACAGATACGCAGTATTTT
CASSFSEGWTDTQYF
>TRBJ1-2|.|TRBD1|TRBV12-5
TGTGCTAGTGGTGGACAGGGGACCTATGGCTACACCTTC
CASGGQGTYGYTF
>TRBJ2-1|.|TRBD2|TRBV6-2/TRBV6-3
TGTGCCAGCAGTTACTCGACGGGGGGTGAGCAGTTCTTC
CASSYSTGGEQFF
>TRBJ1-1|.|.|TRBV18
TGTGCCAGCTCACCCCCTGTGAGGGGGGGAGAAAAGTCTGAAGCTTTCTTT
CASSPPVRGGEKSEAFF
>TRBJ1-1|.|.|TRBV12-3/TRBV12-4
TGTGCCACCGTCGGGCCAGGGACTGAAGCTTTCTTT
CATVGPGTEAFF
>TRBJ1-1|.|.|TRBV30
TGTGCCTGGACGCCCACACCCAGGGGATGGGAAGCTTTCTTT
CAWTPTPRGWEAFF
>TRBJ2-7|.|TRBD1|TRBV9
TGTGCCAGCAGCTCAGGGGGTACCAGCTCCTACGAGCAGTACTTC
CASSSGGTSSYEQYF
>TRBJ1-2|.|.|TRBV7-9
TGTGCCAGCAGCTTAGCGGCCTTTGGGCATGGCTACACCTTC
CASSLAAFGHGYTF
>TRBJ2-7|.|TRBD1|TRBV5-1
TGCGCCAGCAGCGGGGACAGGGTATCCGAGCAGTACTTC
CASSGDRVSEQYF
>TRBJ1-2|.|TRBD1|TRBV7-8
TGTGCCAGCAGCGTGGGACAGATGTCAGGCTACACCTTC
CASSVGQMSGYTF
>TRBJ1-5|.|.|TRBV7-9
TGTGCCAGCAGCTTAGGCCAGGGCAATCAGCCCCAGCATTTT
CASSLGQGNQPQHF
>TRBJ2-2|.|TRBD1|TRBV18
TGTGCCAGCTCACCACCGACGGGACAGTCGAACACCGGGGAGCTGTTTTTT
CASSPPTGQSNTGELFF
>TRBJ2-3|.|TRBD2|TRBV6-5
TGTGCCAGCAGATCTCGGGGGGGCGTCACAGATACGCAGTATTTT
CASRSRGGVTDTQYF
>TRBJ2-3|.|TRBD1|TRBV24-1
TGTGCCACCAGTCTGACAGGGGGCACAGATACGCAGTATTTT
CATSLTGGTDTQYF
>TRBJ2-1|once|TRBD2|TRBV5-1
TGCGCCAGCAGCCTCGAATACCGGACTAGCGTCCTCTCCTACAATGAGCAGTTCTTC
CASSLEYRTSVLSYNEQFF
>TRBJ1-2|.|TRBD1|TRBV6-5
TGTGCCAGCAGTTCCGGAACAGGGGGCTGGTATGGCTACACCTTC
CASSSGTGGWYGYTF
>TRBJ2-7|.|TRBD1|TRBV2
TGTGCCAGCAGTGCAGATCGGACAGGGTCAACGTACTTC
CASSADRTGSTYF
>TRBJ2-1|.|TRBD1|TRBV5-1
TGCGCCAGCAGCTTGGGAGCTAGACAGGGCGGTTATGAGCAGTTCTTC
CASSLGARQGGYEQFF
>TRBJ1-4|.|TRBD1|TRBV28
TGTGCCAGCAGGCCGACAGGGAGAAATGAAAAACTGTTTTTT
CASRPTGRNEKLFF
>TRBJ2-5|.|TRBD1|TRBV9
TGTGCCAGCAGCGTAGCCCCGGGACAGGGAGGAGAGACCCAGTACTTC
CASSVAPGQGGETQYF
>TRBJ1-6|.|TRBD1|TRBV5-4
TGTGCCAGCAGCCGTGGGACAGGGCAAATTAGGACACCCCTCCACTTT
CASSRGTGQIRTPLHF
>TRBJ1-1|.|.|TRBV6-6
TGTGCCAGCAGTTTAAGCGGAGAGAACACTGAAGCTTTCTTT
CASSLSGENTEAFF
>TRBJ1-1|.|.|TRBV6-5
TGTGCCAGCAGTTCCCCAGGGACTGAAGCTTTCTTT
CASSSPGTEAFF
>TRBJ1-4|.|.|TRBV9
TGTGCCAGCAGCCGGGACTATAGGAATGAAAAACTGTTTTTT
CASSRDYRNEKLFF
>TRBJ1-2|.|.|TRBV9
TGTGCCAGCAGCCTTTCTCATTTAGACCAGGGTGGCTACACCTTC
CASSLSHLDQGGYTF
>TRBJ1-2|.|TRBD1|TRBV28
TGTGCCAGCAGTCCACCCCAGGGGGCCACGGTATATGGCTACACCTTC
CASSPPQGATVYGYTF